Below, 6 T cell receptor beta chains from the same sample are listed, as sequenced in a study of long-term antiretroviral therapy in people with HIV. The immunoSEQ assay was v3.0, run at survey level. Assay used: immunoSEQ multiplex PCR; TCRdb lists only in-frame clones, some missing. The table shows about 30,000 clones, with 90% to 95% occurring only once. This specimen consisted of unsorted PBMCs, obtained 6 to 6.5 years after starting antiretroviral therapy. Receptor source: a man aged 25 to 45 with HIV.

The chain couples TRBV10-1 to TRBJ1-5; no reliable D call. This CDR3 region has 12 residues. The V end was cut by 10 bases, the J end by 9 bases, with 16 bases between. Germline V CDR1 and CDR2: WNHNN, SYGVQD (reference sequence). The CDR3 DNA follows: TGCGCCACATGGGTCAGTCCGGGGCCCCAGCATTTT. It yields the protein CATWVSPGPQHF.

J is TRBJ1-2 and V is TRBV5-4, with D tentatively TRBD1 (5 bases). This CDR3 comprises 17 residues. Germline V gene sequence: CDR1 SGHNT, CDR2 YYREEE (reference sequence). The V end was cut by 0 bases, the J end by 4 bases, with 19 bases between. In DNA form, the CDR3 reads TGTGCCAGCAGCTTGGTGAAACTCGGGGCCTATGGCTATGGCTACACCTTC. It translates to CASSLVKLGAYGYGYTF. Filled out from reference TRBV5-4 and TRBJ1-2, the complete variable domain reads ETGVTQSPTHLIKTRGQQVTLRCSSQSGHNTVSWYQQALGQGPQFIFQYYREEENGRGNFPPRFSGLQFPNYSSELNVNALELDDSALYLCASSLVKLGAYGYGYTFGSGTRLTVV.

For this clone: The same CDR3 arises from other DNA sequences in this sample as well. This CDR3 reads CASRPGLAGADEQFF. CDR3 coding DNA: TGTGCCAGCAGACCTGGACTAGCGGGAGCTGATGAGCAGTTCTTC. J is TRBJ2-1 and V is TRBV2, with TRBD2 matching 13 bases. This CDR3 comprises 15 residues. V trimming: 6 bases; J trimming: 8 bases; junction bases outside the gene matches: 7. Germline values: CDR1 SNHLY, CDR2 FYNNEI. Drawing the rest from reference TRBV2 and TRBJ2-1, the complete variable domain is EPEVTQTPSHQVTQMGQEVILRCVPISNHLYFYWYRQILGQKVEFLVSFYNNEISEKSEIFDDQFSVERPDGSNFTLKIRSTKLEDSAMYFCASRPGLAGADEQFFGPGTRLTVL.

This chain joins TRBV9 and TRBJ2-1, with 12 bases lining up with TRBD1. Germline trimming cut 3 bases from V and 5 bases from J; bases unmatched to any gene: 6. CDR3 length: 16 amino acids. The germline V gene has CDR1 SGDLS and CDR2 YYNGEE. As DNA, the CDR3 is TGTGCCAGCAGCGCCCCGGGACAGGGGGCAGACAATGAGCAGTTCTTC. It encodes CASSAPGQGADNEQFF.

The J gene is TRBJ2-7, the V gene TRBV7-3; no firm D call. V gave up 5 bases and J gave up 0 bases, with 11 bases separating them. The CDR3 contains 14 residues. Germline values: CDR1 SGHTA, CDR2 FQGTGA. CDR3 sequence reads: CASSPRALSYEQYF. The DNA of the CDR3 is TGTGCCAGCAGCCCTAGGGCCCTCTCCTACGAGCAGTACTTC.

The chain uses TRBV28 and TRBJ1-5; D might be TRBD1 (5 bases). The CDR3 runs to 17 residues. V was pared by 1 base and J by 2 bases, with 15 bases between. CDR1 MDHEN and CDR2 SYDVKM come from the germline V gene. CDR3 sequence reads: CASSLLKGGAGNQPQHF. In DNA, the CDR3 is TGTGCCAGCAGTTTATTGAAGGGAGGGGCAGGCAATCAGCCCCAGCATTTT. The complete variable domain, with remaining parts taken from reference TRBV28 and TRBJ1-5, reads DVKVTQSSRYLVKRTGEKVFLECVQDMDHENMFWYRQDPGLGLRLIYFSYDVKMKEKGDIPEGYSVSREKKERFSLILESASTNQTSMYLCASSLLKGGAGNQPQHFGDGTRLSIL.